These T cell receptor beta chains were read from a single sample in a study of shared clonotypes between healthy human individuals. Clones were read by immunoSEQ multiplex PCR, and TCRdb kept only the in-frame ones, dropping some. The sample holds about 1.5 million clones, 98% seen once. The sample taken for sequencing was naive CD4+ T cells sorted from blood. The receptors come from a man aged 30 to 39 in good health. Both conserved end residues are part of each CDR3. A D gene is named only where the DNA matches it firmly. Size tells how often a clone was seen (once, few, many) or the class of an expanded clone, and some rows leave it out.

NA	NA	TRBV2	TRBJ2-7	CASTQGRLSYEQYF	TGTGCCAGCACCCAGGGGAGGCTCTCCTACGAGCAGTACTTC
TRBD1	once	TRBV29-1	TRBJ1-5	CSALADREDQPQHF	TGCAGTGCGCTCGCGGACAGGGAGGATCAGCCCCAGCATTTT
NA	NA	TRBV27	TRBJ2-1	CASSLSALSYNEQFF	TGTGCCAGCAGTTTAAGCGCTCTCTCCTACAATGAGCAGTTCTTC
TRBD1	once	TRBV7-6	TRBJ2-7	CASSFDRGGEQYF	TGTGCCAGCAGCTTTGACAGGGGGGGCGAGCAGTACTTC
NA	NA	TRBV25-1	TRBJ2-2	CASSELHGGGGELFF	TGTGCCAGCAGTGAACTTCACGGTGGTGGCGGGGAGCTGTTTTTT
NA	NA	TRBV27	TRBJ1-1	CASSLAGYTEAFF	TGTGCCAGCAGTTTAGCTGGGTACACTGAAGCTTTCTTT
NA	NA	TRBV5-1	TRBJ2-7	CASSLGRGPGVTYEQYF	TGCGCCAGCAGCTTGGGTCGTGGACCGGGAGTTACCTACGAGCAGTACTTC
NA	NA	TRBV5-5	TRBJ2-7	CASSLVSGGPGRDEQYF	TGTGCCAGCAGCTTAGTTTCTGGGGGCCCGGGTCGTGACGAGCAGTACTTC
TRBD2	NA	TRBV10-3	TRBJ2-1	CAISARLAGNGKSDEQFF	TGTGCCATCAGTGCCAGACTAGCGGGAAATGGAAAATCGGATGAGCAGTTCTTC
TRBD2	NA	TRBV5-1	TRBJ2-1	CASSLGAGGKNNEQFF	TGCGCCAGCAGCTTGGGGGCGGGAGGTAAGAACAATGAGCAGTTCTTC
TRBD2	NA	TRBV11-2	TRBJ2-1	CASSWDYRSSYNEQFF	TGTGCCAGCAGCTGGGACTACCGGAGCTCCTACAATGAGCAGTTCTTC
NA	NA	TRBV12-5	TRBJ1-2	CASGFSYGGYTF	TGTGCTAGTGGTTTTAGTTATGGTGGCTACACCTTC
NA	NA	TRBV4-3	TRBJ1-5	CASSRGSGQPQHF	TGCGCCAGCAGCCGAGGGTCCGGTCAGCCCCAGCATTTT
TRBD2	NA	TRBV4-3	TRBJ2-7	CASSQDWNGLAGGRYF	TGCGCCAGCAGCCAAGATTGGAACGGACTAGCGGGAGGACGGTACTTC
TRBD2	NA	TRBV7-2	TRBJ2-5	CASSSAGGGETQYF	TGTGCCAGCAGCTCCGCGGGGGGCGGCGAGACCCAGTACTTC
TRBD2	NA	TRBV5-1	TRBJ2-2	CASSLRTSGVTGELFF	TGCGCCAGCAGCTTGCGCACTAGCGGGGTAACCGGGGAGCTGTTTTTT
NA	NA	TRBV19	TRBJ1-6	CASSIARVDSPLHF	TGTGCCAGTAGTATAGCCCGGGTGGATTCACCCCTCCACTTT
NA	NA	TRBV6-4	TRBJ2-3	CASSDGDTQYF	TGTGCCAGCAGTGACGGCGATACGCAGTATTTT
TRBD2	NA	TRBV6-1	TRBJ2-1	CASSILAGDPGVQFF	TGTGCCAGCAGTATCCTAGCGGGAGACCCGGGTGTGCAGTTCTTC
NA	NA	TRBV6-1	TRBJ2-7	CASSEGIPYEQYF	TGTGCCAGCAGTGAAGGTATACCCTACGAGCAGTACTTC
NA	NA	TRBV15	TRBJ2-2	CATSRTSYTGELFF	TGTGCCACCAGCAGAACTAGCTACACCGGGGAGCTGTTTTTT
NA	NA	TRBV4-2	TRBJ2-1	CASSQVPGLSYNEQFF	TGTGCCAGCAGCCAAGTTCCGGGGCTTTCCTACAATGAGCAGTTCTTC
NA	once	TRBV19	TRBJ1-1	CASNQCLTCEAFF	TGTGCCAGTAATCAATGTCTGACGTGTGAAGCTTTCTTT
NA	NA	TRBV11-2	TRBJ2-7	CASSKAAGESYEQYF	TGTGCCAGCAGCAAAGCGGCCGGGGAATCCTACGAGCAGTACTTC
NA	NA	TRBV18	TRBJ2-5	CASSLLGVSETQYF	TGTGCCAGCTCACTTTTAGGGGTTTCGGAGACCCAGTACTTC
NA	NA	TRBV27	TRBJ2-6	CASGGPGANVLTF	TGTGCCAGCGGGGGCCCTGGGGCCAACGTCCTGACTTTC
NA	NA	TRBV18	TRBJ1-1	CASSPGKDATEAFF	TGTGCCAGCTCACCCGGGAAGGACGCCACTGAAGCTTTCTTT
TRBD1	NA	TRBV19	TRBJ2-5	CASSAHRGVVVGTQYF	TGTGCCAGTAGTGCCCACAGGGGTGTAGTCGTGGGGACCCAGTACTTC
TRBD1	NA	TRBV2	TRBJ1-2	CASSRLTGGAGGYTF	TGTGCCAGCAGTCGACTGACAGGGGGCGCGGGTGGCTACACCTTC
NA	NA	TRBV19	TRBJ1-5	CASSGLGIQPQHF	TGTGCCAGTAGCGGGTTGGGAATCCAGCCCCAGCATTTT
NA	NA	TRBV21-1	TRBJ1-1	CAIPTGDTEAFF	TGTGCCATCCCGACGGGAGACACTGAAGCTTTCTTT
NA	NA	TRBV30	TRBJ2-1	CAWRNRVRSYNEQFF	TGTGCCTGGAGGAACAGGGTCCGGTCCTACAATGAGCAGTTCTTC
TRBD1	once	TRBV28	TRBJ1-2	CASILGGEGDRFYGYTF	TGTGCCAGCATCCTAGGTGGGGAGGGGGACAGATTCTATGGCTACACCTTC
NA	once	TRBV5-5	TRBJ2-5	CASSLAGLETQYF	TGTGCCAGCAGCTTGGCAGGGTTGGAGACCCAGTACTTC
TRBD2	NA	TRBV5-1	TRBJ2-3	CASSTSGRNTDTQYF	TGCGCCAGCTCAACTAGCGGGAGGAACACAGATACGCAGTATTTT
NA	NA	TRBV7-9	TRBJ2-7	CASSPRPLYEQYF	TGTGCCAGCAGCCCACGCCCTCTCTACGAGCAGTACTTC
TRBD1	NA	TRBV5-1	TRBJ1-1	CASSFTGTGGTEAFF	TGCGCCAGCAGCTTCACCGGGACAGGGGGTACTGAAGCTTTCTTT
TRBD1	NA	TRBV5-1	TRBJ2-5	CASRLQTGGEETQYF	TGCGCCAGCAGACTGCAGACAGGGGGGGAAGAGACCCAGTACTTC
NA	NA	TRBV6-5	TRBJ2-7	CASASRGEQYF	TGTGCCAGCGCTTCCCGGGGTGAGCAGTACTTC
TRBD2	NA	TRBV11-2	TRBJ2-7	CASSPRRGRGPYEQYF	TGTGCCAGCAGCCCCCGGCGGGGGAGGGGACCCTACGAGCAGTACTTC